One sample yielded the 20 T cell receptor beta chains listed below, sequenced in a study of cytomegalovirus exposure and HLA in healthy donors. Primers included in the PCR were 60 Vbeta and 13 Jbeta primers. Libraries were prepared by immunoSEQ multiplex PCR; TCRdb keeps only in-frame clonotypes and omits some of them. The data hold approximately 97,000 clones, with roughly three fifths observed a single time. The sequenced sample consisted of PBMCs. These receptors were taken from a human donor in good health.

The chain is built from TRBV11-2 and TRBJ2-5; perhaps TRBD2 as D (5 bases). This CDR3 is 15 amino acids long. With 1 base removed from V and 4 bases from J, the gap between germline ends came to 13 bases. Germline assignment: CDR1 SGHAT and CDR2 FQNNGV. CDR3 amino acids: CASSLVVLAGETQYF. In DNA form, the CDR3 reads TGTGCCAGCAGCTTAGTGGTCCTAGCCGGAGAGACCCAGTACTTC.

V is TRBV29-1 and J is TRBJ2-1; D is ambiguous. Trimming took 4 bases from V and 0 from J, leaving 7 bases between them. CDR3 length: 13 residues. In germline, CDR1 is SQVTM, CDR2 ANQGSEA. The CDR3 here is CSVVVNSYNEQFF. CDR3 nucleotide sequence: TGCAGCGTTGTAGTCAACTCCTACAATGAGCAGTTCTTC.

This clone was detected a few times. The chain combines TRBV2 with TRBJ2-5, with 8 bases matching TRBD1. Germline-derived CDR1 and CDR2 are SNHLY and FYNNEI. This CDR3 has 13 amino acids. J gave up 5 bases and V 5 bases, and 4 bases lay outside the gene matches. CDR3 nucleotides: TGTGCCAGCAGTATCGACAGGGGCGAGACCCAGTACTTC. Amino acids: CASSIDRGETQYF.

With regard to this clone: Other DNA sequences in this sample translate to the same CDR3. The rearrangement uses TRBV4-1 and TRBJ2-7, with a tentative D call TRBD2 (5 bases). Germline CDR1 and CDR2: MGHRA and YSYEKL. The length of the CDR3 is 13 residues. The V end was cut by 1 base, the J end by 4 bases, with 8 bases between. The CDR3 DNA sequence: TGCGCCAGCAGCCAAGCCGGGGATTACGAGCAGTACTTC. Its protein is CASSQAGDYEQYF.

The CDR3: CASSWGQGDSGANVLTF. The CDR3 DNA follows: TGTGCCAGCAGCTGGGGACAGGGGGACTCTGGGGCCAACGTCCTGACTTTC. The chain joins TRBV7-2 to TRBJ2-6; 11 nucleotides align to TRBD1. The germline V gene has CDR1 SGHTA and CDR2 FQGNSA. The J segment lost 0 bases and the V segment lost 4 bases, leaving 2 bases of the junction unmatched. The CDR3 is 17 residues long.

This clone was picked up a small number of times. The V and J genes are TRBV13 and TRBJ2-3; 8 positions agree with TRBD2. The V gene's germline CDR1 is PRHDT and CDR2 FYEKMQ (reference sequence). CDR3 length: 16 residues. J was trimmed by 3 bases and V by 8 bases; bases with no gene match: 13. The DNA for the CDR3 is TGTGCCAGCTTCAGACGAAGCGGGAGAGGGACAGATACGCAGTATTTT. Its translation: CASFRRSGRGTDTQYF.

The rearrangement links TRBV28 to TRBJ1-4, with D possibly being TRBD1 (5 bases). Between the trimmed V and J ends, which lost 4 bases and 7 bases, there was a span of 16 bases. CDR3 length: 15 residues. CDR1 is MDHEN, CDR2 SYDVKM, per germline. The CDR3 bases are TGTGCCAGCAGTTCCCTCGGGTCGGGGGGTGAAAAACTGTTTTTT. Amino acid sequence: CASSSLGSGGEKLFF.

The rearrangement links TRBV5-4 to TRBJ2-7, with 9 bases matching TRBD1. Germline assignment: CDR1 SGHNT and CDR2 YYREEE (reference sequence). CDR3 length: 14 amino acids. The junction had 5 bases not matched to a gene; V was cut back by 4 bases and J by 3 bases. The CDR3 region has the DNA TGTGCCAGCAGCACCGGACAGGGGAACTACGAGCAGTACTTC. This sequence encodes CASSTGQGNYEQYF.

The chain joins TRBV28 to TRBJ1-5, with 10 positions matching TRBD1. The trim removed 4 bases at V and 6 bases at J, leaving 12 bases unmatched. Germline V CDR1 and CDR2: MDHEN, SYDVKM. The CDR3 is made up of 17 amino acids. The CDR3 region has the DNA TGTGCCAGCAGTTCCTATCGGACAGGGGGATATAGTCAGCCCCAGCATTTT. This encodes CASSSYRTGGYSQPQHF.

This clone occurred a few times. The CDR3 DNA reads as TGTGCCAGCTCACTCTCTCTTGGGACAGACACTGAAGCTTTCTTT. Residues: CASSLSLGTDTEAFF. The chain employs TRBV18 and TRBJ1-1; 7 bases align to TRBD1. CDR3 length equals 15 residues. CDR1 KGHSH and CDR2 LQKENI come from the germline V gene. The V and J ends lost 4 bases and 3 bases, in that order; junction bases with no gene match: 8.

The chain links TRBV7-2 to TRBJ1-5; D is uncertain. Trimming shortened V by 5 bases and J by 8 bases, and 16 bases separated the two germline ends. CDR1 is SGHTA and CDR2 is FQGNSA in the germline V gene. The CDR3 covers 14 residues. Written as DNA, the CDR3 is TGTGCCAGCAGCATCCAGGAAGGTATGAAGCCCCAGCATTTT. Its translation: CASSIQEGMKPQHF.

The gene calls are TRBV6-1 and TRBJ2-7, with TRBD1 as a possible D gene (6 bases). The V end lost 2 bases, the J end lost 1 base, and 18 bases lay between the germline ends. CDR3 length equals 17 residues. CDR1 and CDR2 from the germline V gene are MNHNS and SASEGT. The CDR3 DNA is TGTGCCAGCAGTGAATGGGGACAAGGATCGATTTCCTACGAGCAGTACTTC. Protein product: CASSEWGQGSISYEQYF.

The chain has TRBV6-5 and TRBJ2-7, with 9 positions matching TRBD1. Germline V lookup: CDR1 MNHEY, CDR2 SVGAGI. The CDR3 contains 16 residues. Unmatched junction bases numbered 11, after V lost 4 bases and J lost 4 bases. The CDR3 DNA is TGTGCCAGCAGTTCAGGACAGGGGCGTTCGGTATACGAGCAGTACTTC. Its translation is CASSSGQGRSVYEQYF.

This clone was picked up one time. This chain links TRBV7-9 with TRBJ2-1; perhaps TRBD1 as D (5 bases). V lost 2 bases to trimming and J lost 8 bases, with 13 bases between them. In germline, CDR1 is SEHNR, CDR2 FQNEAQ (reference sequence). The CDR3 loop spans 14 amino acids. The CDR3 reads CASSLPGNIDEQFF. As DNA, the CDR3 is TGTGCCAGCAGCTTACCAGGGAATATCGATGAGCAGTTCTTC.

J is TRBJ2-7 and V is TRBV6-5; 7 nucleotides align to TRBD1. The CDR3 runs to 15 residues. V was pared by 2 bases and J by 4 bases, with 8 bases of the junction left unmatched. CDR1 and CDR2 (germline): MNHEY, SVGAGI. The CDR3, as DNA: TGTGCCAGCAGTTACACACCCGGCAGGGGGTACGAGCAGTACTTC. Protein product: CASSYTPGRGYEQYF.

CDR3 in amino acids: CASSLMGRVGGTEAFF. In DNA, the CDR3 is TGTGCCAGCAGCCTTATGGGGAGGGTTGGGGGCACTGAAGCTTTCTTT. This sequence joins TRBV28 and TRBJ1-1; a weak D match, TRBD1 (5 bases). CDR3 size: 16 residues. CDR1 is MDHEN and CDR2 is SYDVKM in the germline V gene. V was pared by 6 bases and J by 4 bases, with 21 bases between.

Here the CDR3 DNA reads TGCGCCAGCCAAGGAGGACCCGACAGGAGGCCCACAGATACGCAGTATTTT. This encodes CASQGGPDRRPTDTQYF. This chain links TRBV5-1 with TRBJ2-3; D possibly corresponds to TRBD1 (6 bases). From germline, CDR1 is SGHRS and CDR2 YFSETQ. Trimming shortened V by 7 bases and J by 2 bases, and 23 bases separated the two germline ends. This CDR3 spans 17 amino acids.

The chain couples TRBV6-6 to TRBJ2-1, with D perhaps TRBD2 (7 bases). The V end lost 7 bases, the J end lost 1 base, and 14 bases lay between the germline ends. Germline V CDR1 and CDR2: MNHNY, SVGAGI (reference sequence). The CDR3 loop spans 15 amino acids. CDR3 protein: CASTTRGGSYNEQFF. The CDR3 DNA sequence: TGTGCCAGCACTACAAGGGGGGGATCCTACAATGAGCAGTTCTTC.

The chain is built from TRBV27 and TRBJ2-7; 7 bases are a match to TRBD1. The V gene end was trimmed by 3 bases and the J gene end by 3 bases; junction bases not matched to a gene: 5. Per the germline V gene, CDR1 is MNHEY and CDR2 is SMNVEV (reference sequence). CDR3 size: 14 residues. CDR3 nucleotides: TGTGCCAGCAGTTTGACAGGGAAGGTCTACGAGCAGTACTTC. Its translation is CASSLTGKVYEQYF.

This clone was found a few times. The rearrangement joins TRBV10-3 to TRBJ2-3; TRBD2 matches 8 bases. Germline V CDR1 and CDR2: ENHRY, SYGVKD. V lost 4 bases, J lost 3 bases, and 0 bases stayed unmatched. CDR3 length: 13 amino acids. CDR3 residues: CAISASGTDTQYF. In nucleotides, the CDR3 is TGTGCCATCAGTGCTAGCGGGACAGATACGCAGTATTTT.